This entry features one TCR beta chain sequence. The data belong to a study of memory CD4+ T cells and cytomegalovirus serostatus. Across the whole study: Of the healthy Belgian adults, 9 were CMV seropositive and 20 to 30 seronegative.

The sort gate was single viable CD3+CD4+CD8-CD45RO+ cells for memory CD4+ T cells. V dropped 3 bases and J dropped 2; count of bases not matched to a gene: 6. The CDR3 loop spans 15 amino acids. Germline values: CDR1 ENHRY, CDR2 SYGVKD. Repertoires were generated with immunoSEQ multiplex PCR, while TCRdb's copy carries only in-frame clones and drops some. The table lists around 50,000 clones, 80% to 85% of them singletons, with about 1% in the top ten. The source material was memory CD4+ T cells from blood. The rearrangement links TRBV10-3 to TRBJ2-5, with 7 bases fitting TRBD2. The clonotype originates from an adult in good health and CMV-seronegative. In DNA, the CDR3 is TGTGCCATCAGTGACCCCACCGGGGGGCAAGAGACCCAGTACTTC. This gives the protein CAISDPTGGQETQYF.